This T cell receptor (beta chain) was recovered during a study of cytomegalovirus exposure and HLA in healthy donors (dated by TCRdb to about 2017). In terms of the full investigation: An earlier analysis of some 600 of the donors reported approximately 260 Gb of sequence data and around 120 million unique TCR beta sequences obtained from around 180 million T cells. An early release covering some 640 HLA-typed donors comprised approximately 290 gigabases of sequencing data and roughly 86 million unique TCR sequences. Among the roughly 400 genotyped donors, approximately 81% belonged to the genetic ancestry cluster associated with self-reported Caucasian donors. The study was designed to test whether signatures of past pathogen exposure could be identified by cataloging public T cell receptors. The study profiled the T cell repertoires of some 610 subjects by immunosequencing and related them to cytomegalovirus serostatus. In addition to the first cohort of 666 subjects, a separate validation cohort of under 150 different subjects was used. The study combined high-throughput TCR immunosequencing, statistical association of individual TCRs with disease status, and machine learning to predict cytomegalovirus infection status. In a later analysis, previously published TCR beta repertoires from 500 to 750 donors were re-analyzed and high-resolution HLA genotyping was added so that TCR occurrence patterns could be studied. In the later analysis, no new phenotypic data were used to find candidate immune exposures; instead, reliance was placed on TCR beta sequences and their occurrence across donors. To decide whether each TCR beta V gene segment behaved as functional or pseudogenic, an earlier analysis of 587 of the donors relied on high-throughput TCR beta sequencing. Donor age, sex, ethnicity and CMV serostatus were collected together with the repertoire data. A later genetic analysis took genome-wide SNP genotypes for about three fifths of the 666 donors and used that subset as a discovery cohort. Every repertoire in the discovery cohort had been generated on one and the same sequencing platform. Both class I and class II loci were covered by HLA typing, at four-digit resolution. The number of donors typed differed by locus, with roughly 629-640 for A, B, C, DRB1 and DQB1, more than 500 for DQA1, nearly 610 for DPA1, and under 490 for DPB1. Because of strong linkage in the cohort, roughly five DR-DQ haplotypes were treated as single units for association and clustering. On average, over 200,000 unique TCR beta nucleotide sequences were sequenced per donor among about 400 genotyped donors of the cohort, with roughly 18% of those sequences being non-productive. Overall study results and their limits: A later analysis found that HLA-associated TCR beta chains were more clonally expanded and had lower generation probabilities than equally common non-associated chains. In an earlier analysis of a few hundred of the donors, most TCR beta V segments were observed in productive rearrangements about 90% or about 30% of the time, broadly matching IMGT annotations. Most TCR sequences were observed very rarely across donors, whereas some public TCRs were present in many individuals. According to a later analysis, TCR association rates differed among HLA loci, with DRB1 alleles showing the most associated TCRs and HLA-C alleles showing the fewest. Correlated functional status among segregating V segments might reflect linkage disequilibrium, but an unknown experimental factor could not be ruled out. In a later genetic analysis, a missense DCLRE1C variant was associated with V-gene and J-gene trimming of TCR beta chains, and the association was replicated in an independent cohort. A cluster of highly shared sequence variants was judged likely to be a technical artifact of the sequencing pipeline. Because HLA typing was missing for some donors at each locus, association tests included only the typed subset. A total of fewer than 200 TCR beta chains were listed by the study as associated with cytomegalovirus. A further reported finding was that TCR beta sequences accurately predicted the HLA-A and HLA-B alleles for most subjects in the first cohort. According to a later analysis, parvovirus B19, influenza, CMV and Epstein-Barr virus appeared linked to several top co-occurrence clusters. CMV serostatus was the only immune exposure information available for the cohort. Specific HLA alleles were associated with around 18,000 TCR beta sequences at a false discovery rate of 0.05 in a later analysis. In vitro tests confirmed that a few of the cytomegalovirus-associated TCR beta chains recognize cytomegalovirus antigens. This cohort had only TCR beta chains sequenced, and the lack of alpha or paired-chain data limited which features could be detected. The 87-base-pair reads could not distinguish some IMGT-functional V segments, including TRBV6-2 and TRBV6-3, so those segments were excluded. The classifier was reported to diagnose cytomegalovirus status with high specificity and sensitivity in both the original and validation cohorts. Roughly uniform sequencing depth across donors was assumed in presence/absence analyses, although this assumption may not hold. In a later analysis, most CMV-associated TCR beta chains were found to appear HLA-restricted, with HLA associations seemingly driven largely by CMV exposure. The earlier analysis of approximately 590 of the donors excluded around 17 rarely observed V segments, including chromosome 9 orphons, because counts were too low. According to the authors, the approach could potentially be generalized to other disease states and immunological phenotypes. In a later genetic analysis, fewer N-insertions in productive TCRs were reported among donors in an Asian-associated ancestry cluster than the approximately 710-donor mean. When HLA alleles, especially DR and DQ, strongly co-occurred, attributing TCR associations to individual alleles was difficult.

As concerns this clone: No cognate antigen has been identified for it. No base quality values were provided; no much bigger clone lies one nucleotide off.

The cohort was made up of approximately 670 healthy bone marrow donors. All cohort members were sampled while nominally healthy, although unrecorded immune exposures were likely present. The donor tested CMV seronegative, placing the donor among the 350 to 400 seronegative members of the cohort. Every donor gave a peripheral blood sample, and the peripheral blood mononuclear cells from that sample were used for TCR beta sequencing. The Qiagen DNeasy Blood Extraction Kit was used to extract genomic DNA from the blood cell samples. V and J are truncated by 3 bases and 2 bases respectively, leaving an intervening sequence of 12 bases. Taken from the germline V gene, the CDR1 and CDR2 loops are SGDLS and YYNGEE. Inclusive of the bounding cysteine and phenylalanine, the CDR3 is 14 residues long. Only the CDR3 DNA stays, 42 bases, in frame from base 1. The method was the immunoSEQ multiplex PCR assay. The multiplex PCR relied on a mix of 60 forward primers for TCR Vbeta segments and 13 reverse primers for TCR Jbeta segments. The CDR3 region of rearranged TCR beta genes was amplified from genomic DNA by a multiplex PCR assay. Amplified TCR beta libraries were sequenced as 87-base-pair reads on the Illumina HiSeq System. The original methods were these. Across the roughly 700 repertoires, a later analysis counted some 80 million unique TCR beta chains, around 10 million of which were shared by at least two donors. Raw reads were error-corrected and collapsed into unique sequences by a nearest-neighbor algorithm in which closely related sequences were merged to remove PCR and sequencing errors. CDR3 sequences were aligned to IMGT reference sequences to assign V, D and J gene segments. For a sequence to be retained, at least a six-nucleotide match to both a V gene segment and a J gene segment was required. A rearrangement was called productive if the CDR3 had no stop codons and remained in frame with V and J, and every other rearrangement was called non-productive. CDR3 was defined according to IMGT convention as the region running from the second conserved V-encoded cysteine to the conserved J-encoded phenylalanine. The earlier analysis of a few hundred of the donors excluded any sequence lacking an unambiguous match to a single V gene segment. In an earlier analysis of more than 500 of the donors, a V segment was called functional when productive rearrangements were above 56.7%, and segregating when the standard deviation between donors exceeded 5%. A statistical classification framework was developed to diagnose cytomegalovirus status using the catalog of TCR beta chain sequences. In a later analysis, TCR nucleotide sequences were compared against IMGT/GENE-DB human TR gene sequences so that V and J genes could be assigned. In a later analysis, CDR3 sequences and most-parsimonious VDJ recombination scenarios were assigned using the TCRdist pipeline. In a later analysis, each TCR beta chain was defined by its CDR3 amino acid sequence together with its V-gene family, and reads lacking a unique V-gene family were excluded. In a later analysis, 450 to 600 highly shared, low-generation-probability nucleotide sequences were removed to address suspected cross-contamination and a sequencing artifact. A later analysis calculated a clonal expansion index for each public chain from normalized within-repertoire ranks of inferred template counts. In a later analysis, generation probabilities were computed with a VDJ recombination model fitted to out-of-frame rearrangements, and the resulting probabilities were checked against IGoR. In a later analysis, TCR-TCR, TCR-HLA and TCR-CMV co-occurrence was scored with hypergeometric tests, and a repertoire-size bias correction was applied to TCR pairs. False discovery rates were estimated in a later analysis by permuting HLA or CMV assignments 20 times. A later analysis grouped co-occurring TCRs with DBSCAN, adding TCRdist sequence similarity when clustering within HLA-allele-positive subsets. Repertoires with fewer than 30,000 or more than 120,000 public chains were left out of co-occurrence clustering, as were about five repertoires with anomalous nucleotide sharing. TCRdb retrieved this table from immuneACCESS and kept in-frame rearrangements only. Not all clones are present; in checked studies, unresolved V genes account for under half, and no reason is known for the remainder. The DNA gave D and trimming, while V, J and clone size come from that table. The sample contains fewer than 250,000 clones, 79% of them found a single time. The ten largest clones add up to around 1.6% of the sample.

The sequence links TRBV9 to TRBJ2-7; the best D guess is TRBD1, with 6 bases matching. The receptor's source is a woman aged 18 to 35 in good health and CMV-seronegative. The sequenced sample was PBMCs. The nucleotide sequence is TGTGCCAGCAGCGCTCGGACAGATACCTACGAGCAGTACTTC. Translated, this gives CASSARTDTYEQYF.